This T cell receptor beta chain was sequenced in a study of response to subunit inactivated influenza vaccine. General study findings and limits: It was suggested by the authors that few new T cells are recruited by each seasonal influenza vaccination.

The CDR3 contains 13 residues. The germline V gene has CDR1 SGHDN and CDR2 FVKESK. V was cut by 3 bases and J by 5 bases, with 10 bases left in between. A single record per CDR3 protein comes from TCRdb applying MiXCR to the RT-PCR reads. The sample consists of 650,000 or so distinct CDR3 sequences, 11% to 15% of them appearing once. In regard to this clonotype: Antigen unknown.

The chain links TRBV14 to TRBJ1-2; possible D gene TRBD1, 5 bases. The specimen was PBMCs from blood, collected about 14 days before vaccination. The source of this sequence is a middle-aged man who received an inactivated influenza vaccine. CDR3 in amino acids: CASSHDSKYGYTF. The CDR3 DNA reads TGTGCCAGCAGCCACGACAGCAAGTATGGCTACACCTTC.